Shown below are 20 T cell receptor beta chains from a single sample sequenced in a study of molecular identifiers for immune sequencing clone quantification. TCRdb redid the calling of the PCR reads with MiXCR, one entry per CDR3 protein. The sample records a few hundred thousand distinct CDR3 sequences, about a quarter being singletons. The sequencing sample was made of naive CD8+ T cells from blood, with Jurkat cell RNA spiked in. Subset meaning: FACS-sorted CD8+CD4-CCR7+CD45RA+ naive T cells. These TCRs come from a human donor in good health. Some libraries in this study had Jurkat cell RNA spiked in.

This clonotype was detected ten times or more. The rearrangement joins TRBV12-3 or TRBV12-4 to TRBJ2-2, with TRBD1 matching over 8 bases. CDR3 length equals 15 residues. V was pared by 5 bases and J by 1 base, with 3 bases of the junction left unmatched. The CDR3 DNA sequence: TGTGCCAGCAGTCTCGACAGGGGGAACACCGGGGAGCTGTTTTTT. Amino acid sequence: CASSLDRGNTGELFF.

The genes are TRBV4-3 and TRBJ1-1, with D maybe TRBD1 (6 bases). The germline V gene encodes CDR1 LGHNA and CDR2 YSLEER. CDR3 size: 15 residues. Trimming left V 0 bases short and J 1 base short, with 9 bases between. The CDR3 reads CASSQDQGSNTEAFF. CDR3 nucleotide sequence: TGCGCCAGCAGCCAAGATCAGGGGTCGAACACTGAAGCTTTCTTT.

This clonotype has more than one count but fewer than ten. This chain connects TRBV7-2 to TRBJ1-1; D is perhaps TRBD1 (6 bases). Germline V CDR1 and CDR2: SGHTA, FQGNSA. V was trimmed by 5 bases and J by 2 bases, leaving 21 bases between them. The CDR3 totals 17 residues. CDR3 sequence (DNA): TGTGCCAGCAGCCAAAGGCCCTCTTGGACAGCTAACACTGAAGCTTTCTTT. Translation gives CASSQRPSWTANTEAFF.

About this clonotype: This may come from a read error, since a much larger clone is one base off. This sequence joins TRBV6-6 and TRBJ1-1; D gene ambiguous. The CDR3 spans 13 residues. The germline V gene has CDR1 MNHNY and CDR2 SVGAGI (reference sequence). In DNA form, the CDR3 reads TGTGTCAGCAGTTACTCTGATGAGCAGTCAGCTTTCTTT. It encodes CVSSYSDEQSAFF.

Comments on this clonotype: One end of the junction varies from germline; a read error may be responsible. The chain combines TRBV7-3 with TRBJ2-3; D not resolved. Germline CDR1 SGHTA, CDR2 FQGTGA. The CDR3 runs 15 residues. The CDR3 region has the DNA TGTGCCCGCAGCTTAGGGATCCAGGACACAGATACGCAGTATTTT. It is translated as CARSLGIQDTDTQYF.

Of note for this clonotype: Germline and junction disagree at one end, which may indicate a read error. This chain uses TRBV4-1 with TRBJ1-1, with no clear D. CDR1 is MGHRA, CDR2 YSYEKL, per germline. This CDR3 spans 15 amino acids. DNA of the CDR3: TGCGCCAGCGGCCAAGAGAGCAGGTTGAACACTGAAGCTTTCTTT. Translated, it gives CASGQESRLNTEAFF.

The gene calls are TRBV5-1 and TRBJ2-7; 9 bases map to TRBD1. This CDR3 contains 18 residues. From germline, CDR1 is SGHRS and CDR2 YFSETQ. J lost 2 bases, V lost 4 bases, and 16 bases had no gene match. CDR3 nucleotides: TGCGCCAGCAGCCCACTATGGGCCCGACAGGGGGGGACCTACGAGCAGTACTTC. This translates into CASSPLWARQGGTYEQYF. Drawing the rest from reference TRBV5-1 and TRBJ2-7, the complete variable domain is KAGVTQTPRYLIKTRGQQVTLSCSPISGHRSVSWYQQTPGQGLQFLFEYFSETQRNKGNFPGRFSGRQFSNSRSEMNVSTLELGDSALYLCASSPLWARQGGTYEQYFGPGTRLTVT.

This clonotype came up many times. This chain joins TRBV5-6 and TRBJ2-3; D possibly corresponds to TRBD2 (5 bases). The CDR3 loop spans 14 amino acids. Germline V CDR1 and CDR2: SGHDT, YYEEEE. The ends were cut back, 1 base at V and 5 bases at J, with 11 bases in the middle. In DNA form, the CDR3 reads TGTGCCAGCAGCTTGAGCAGGACTCGAGATACGCAGTATTTT. Protein product: CASSLSRTRDTQYF.

This clonotype was observed many times. The chain uses TRBV9 and TRBJ2-2, with unresolved D. Trimming stripped 4 bases from V and 0 bases from J, with 10 bases between. This CDR3 has 15 amino acids. The germline V gene encodes CDR1 SGDLS and CDR2 YYNGEE. The CDR3 DNA reads as TGTGCCAGCAGCCCTACTGGCGCGAACACCGGGGAGCTGTTTTTT. It is translated as CASSPTGANTGELFF.

This chain links TRBV15 with TRBJ2-3; 7 nucleotides line up with TRBD2. The trim removed 5 bases at V and 2 bases at J, leaving 16 bases unmatched. Germline V gives CDR1 LNHNV, CDR2 YYDKDF (reference sequence). There are 18 residues in the CDR3. In DNA form, the CDR3 reads TGTGCCACCAGCGCTAGGGGTGGGAGGGCCTACTACACAGATACGCAGTATTTT. Amino acids: CATSARGGRAYYTDTQYF.

To note about this clonotype: The junction differs from germline at one of its ends, possibly a read error. V is TRBV27 and J is TRBJ2-6; a possible D gene is TRBD1 (5 bases). This CDR3 has 15 residues. Per germline, CDR1 MNHEY and CDR2 SMNVEV (reference sequence). The CDR3 region is CASSPQGSGANVLPF. For the CDR3, the DNA is TGTGCCAGCAGTCCCCAGGGAAGTGGGGCCAACGTCCTGCCTTTC.

The chain recombines TRBV12-3 or TRBV12-4 with TRBJ1-2; no firm D call. With 1 base removed from V and 6 bases from J, the gap between germline ends came to 6 bases. The CDR3 loop spans 12 amino acids. The CDR3 sequence is CASSLERNGYTF. The CDR3 bases are TGTGCCAGCAGTTTAGAAAGAAATGGCTACACCTTC.

This chain connects TRBV7-9 to TRBJ1-4; possible D gene TRBD1, 5 bases. Per the germline V gene, CDR1 is SEHNR and CDR2 is FQNEAQ (reference sequence). The CDR3 has 14 amino acids. Trimming took 7 bases from V and 5 from J, leaving 14 bases between them. The CDR3 nucleotides are TGTGCCAGCACCCTGGGGGACGGGAATGAAAAACTGTTTTTT. Translating gives CASTLGDGNEKLFF.

J is TRBJ1-4 and V is TRBV11-2, with D uncertain. Trimming left V 3 bases short and J 7 bases short, with 9 bases between. Germline V gives CDR1 SGHAT, CDR2 FQNNGV. The CDR3 length is 13 residues. The CDR3 loop is CASSFGLGEKLFF. CDR3 DNA: TGTGCCAGCAGCTTCGGTTTGGGTGAAAAACTGTTTTTT.

The CDR3 reads CASSLVDRGFLEAFF. The DNA for the CDR3 is TGTGCCAGCAGCTTAGTGGACAGGGGGTTTTTAGAAGCTTTCTTT. The chain uses TRBV7-9 and TRBJ1-1, with 10 bases identical to TRBD1. The CDR3 sequence is 15 residues long. Germline lookup yields CDR1 SEHNR and CDR2 FQNEAQ (reference sequence). The V segment lost 1 base and the J segment 8 bases; nucleotides outside the gene matches: 7.

CDR3 sequence (DNA): TGTGCCAGCAGTAACGGGATGATTGACGAAAAACTGTTTTTT. Translation: CASSNGMIDEKLFF. V gene TRBV12-3 or TRBV12-4 combines with J gene TRBJ1-4; no clear D gene. Trimming cost V 5 bases and J 8 bases, with 15 bases left between them. CDR3 size: 14 residues.

The V gene is TRBV28, the J gene TRBJ2-5; D unclear. V lost 2 bases and J lost 4, with 8 bases in between. From germline, CDR1 is MDHEN and CDR2 SYDVKM. This CDR3 is built from 13 residues. Written as DNA, the CDR3 is TGTGCCAGCAGTTTAATGGGCCGAGAGACCCAGTACTTC. It specifies CASSLMGRETQYF.

V gene TRBV5-5 combines with J gene TRBJ1-3; 7 nucleotides align to TRBD1. V was clipped by 4 bases and J by 0 bases; unmatched bases: 4. This CDR3 contains 15 residues. Germline values: CDR1 SGHKS, CDR2 YYEKEE (reference sequence). CDR3 amino acids: CASSIGTASGNTIYF. In DNA, the CDR3 is TGTGCCAGCAGCATAGGGACAGCCTCTGGAAACACCATATATTTT.

This clonotype came up a few times. This sequence joins TRBV9 and TRBJ2-2; 10 nucleotides agree with TRBD2. Trimming took 0 bases from V and 7 from J; bases not matched to a gene: 9. CDR3 length: 17 residues. Looked up from germline, CDR1 is SGDLS and CDR2 is YYNGEE. CDR3 bases: TGTGCCAGCAGCGTAGTTACTAGCGGGGATGTCGGCGGGGAGCTGTTTTTT. This sequence encodes CASSVVTSGDVGGELFF.

The chain links TRBV20-1 to TRBJ2-7, with 7 bases identical to TRBD2. CDR3 length: 14 residues. The germline CDR1 and CDR2 sequences are DFQATT and SNEGSKA (reference sequence). V shed 3 bases and J 1 base; nucleotides not matched to a gene: 6. CDR3 nucleotide sequence: TGCAGTGCTAGTCGGACTAGTTATTCCTACGAGCAGTACTTC. Its translation: CSASRTSYSYEQYF.